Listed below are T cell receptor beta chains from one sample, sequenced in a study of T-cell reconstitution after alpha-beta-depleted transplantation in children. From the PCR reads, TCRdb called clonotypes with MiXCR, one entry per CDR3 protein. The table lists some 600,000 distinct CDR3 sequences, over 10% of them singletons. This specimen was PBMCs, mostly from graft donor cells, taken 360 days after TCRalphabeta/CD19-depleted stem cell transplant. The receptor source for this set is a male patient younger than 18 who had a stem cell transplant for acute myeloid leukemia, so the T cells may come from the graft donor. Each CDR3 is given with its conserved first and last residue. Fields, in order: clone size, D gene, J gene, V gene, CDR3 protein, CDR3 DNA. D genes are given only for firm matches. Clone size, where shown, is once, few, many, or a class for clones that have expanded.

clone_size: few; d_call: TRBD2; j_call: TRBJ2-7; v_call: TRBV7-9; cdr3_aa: CASSGAGGPIDEQYF; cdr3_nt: TGTGCCAGCAGCGGAGCGGGAGGGCCTATCGACGAGCAGTACTTC
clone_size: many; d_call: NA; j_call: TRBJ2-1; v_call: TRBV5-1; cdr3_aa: CASSLAAGVDEQFF; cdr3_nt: TGCGCCAGCAGCTTGGCCGCAGGGGTCGATGAGCAGTTCTTC
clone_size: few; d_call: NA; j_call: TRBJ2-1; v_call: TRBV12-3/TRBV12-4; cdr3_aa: CASSITKRAFTF; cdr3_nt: TGTGCCAGCAGCATCACCAAGCGGGCCTTCACCTTC
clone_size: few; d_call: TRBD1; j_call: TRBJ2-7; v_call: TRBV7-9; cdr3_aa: CASSPDRDTGEQYF; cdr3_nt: TGTGCCAGCAGCCCCGACAGGGATACGGGCGAGCAGTACTTC
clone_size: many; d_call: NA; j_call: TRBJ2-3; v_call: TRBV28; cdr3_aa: CASSLGGRSTDTQYF; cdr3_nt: TGTGCCAGCAGTTTAGGGGGACGGAGCACAGATACGCAGTATTTT
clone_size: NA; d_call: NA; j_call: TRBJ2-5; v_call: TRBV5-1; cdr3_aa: CASSLDQLETQYF; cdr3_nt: TGCGCCAGCAGCTTGGACCAGTTGGAGACCCAGTACTTC
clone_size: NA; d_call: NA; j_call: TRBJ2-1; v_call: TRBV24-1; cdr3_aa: CATSDLATIGEGNEQFF; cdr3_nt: TGTGCCACCAGTGATTTGGCGACTATAGGCGAGGGCAATGAGCAGTTCTTC
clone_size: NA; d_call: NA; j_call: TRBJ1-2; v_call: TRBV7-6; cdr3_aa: CASSLVQDYGYTF; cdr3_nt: TGTGCCAGCAGCTTAGTACAGGACTATGGCTACACCTTC
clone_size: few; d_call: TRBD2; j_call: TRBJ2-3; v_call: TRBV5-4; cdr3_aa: CASSLLASGSRTTSTDTQYF; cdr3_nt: TGTGCCAGCAGCTTGTTGGCTAGCGGGAGTCGAACTACTAGCACAGATACGCAGTATTTT
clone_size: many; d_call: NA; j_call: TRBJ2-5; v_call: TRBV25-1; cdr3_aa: CASDLGGSRETQYF; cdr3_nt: TGTGCCAGCGACTTAGGCGGAAGTCGGGAGACCCAGTACTTC
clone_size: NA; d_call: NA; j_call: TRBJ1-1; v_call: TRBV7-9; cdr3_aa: CASSLRSQYGKNTEAFF; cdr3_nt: TGTGCCAGCAGTCTTAGGTCCCAGTACGGGAAGAACACTGAAGCTTTCTTT
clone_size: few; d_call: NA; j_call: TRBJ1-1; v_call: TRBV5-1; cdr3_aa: CASSSPRGTNTEAFF; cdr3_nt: TGCGCCAGCAGCTCCCCCCGGGGGACGAACACTGAAGCTTTCTTT
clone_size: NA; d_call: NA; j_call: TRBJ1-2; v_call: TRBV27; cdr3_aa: CASSLGPLNYGYTF; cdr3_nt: TGTGCCAGCAGTTTGGGACCTCTGAACTATGGCTACACCTTC
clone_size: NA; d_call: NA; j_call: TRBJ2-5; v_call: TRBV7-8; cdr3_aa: CASSLARVAWETQYF; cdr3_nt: TGTGCCAGCAGCTTAGCTCGAGTAGCTTGGGAGACCCAGTACTTC
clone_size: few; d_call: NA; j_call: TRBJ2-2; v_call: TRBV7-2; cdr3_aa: CASSLSVSNTGELFF; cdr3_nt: TGTGCCAGCAGCTTATCGGTCTCAAACACCGGGGAGCTGTTTTTT
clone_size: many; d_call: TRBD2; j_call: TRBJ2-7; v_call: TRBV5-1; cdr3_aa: CASSSGLAGGPSSYEQYF; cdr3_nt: TGCGCCAGCAGCTCGGGACTAGCGGGAGGGCCGAGCTCCTACGAGCAGTACTTC
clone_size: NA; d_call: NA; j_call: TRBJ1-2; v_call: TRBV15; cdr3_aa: CATSRDGAGLWGYTF; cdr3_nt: TGTGCCACCAGCAGAGATGGGGCGGGTTTGTGGGGCTACACCTTC
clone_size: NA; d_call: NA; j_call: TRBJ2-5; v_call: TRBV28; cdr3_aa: CASSPPPRDRETQYF; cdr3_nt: TGTGCCAGCAGTCCCCCCCCCAGGGACCGAGAGACCCAGTACTTC
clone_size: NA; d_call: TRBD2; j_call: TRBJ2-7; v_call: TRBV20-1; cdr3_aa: CSARAGAGGPREQYF; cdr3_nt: TGCAGTGCTAGAGCGGGAGCGGGAGGGCCCCGCGAGCAGTACTTC
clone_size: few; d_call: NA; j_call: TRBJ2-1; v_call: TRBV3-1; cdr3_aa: CASSHRDSYPQQFF; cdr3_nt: TGTGCCAGCAGCCACCGGGACTCCTACCCCCAGCAGTTCTTC
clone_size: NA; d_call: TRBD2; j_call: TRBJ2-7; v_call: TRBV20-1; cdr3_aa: CSAEVAGGPNHEQYF; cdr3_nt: TGCAGTGCCGAAGTAGCGGGAGGACCTAATCACGAGCAGTACTTC
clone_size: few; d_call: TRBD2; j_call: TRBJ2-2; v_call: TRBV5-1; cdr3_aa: CASTLAGVHTGELFF; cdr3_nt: TGCGCCAGCACGCTAGCGGGGGTCCATACCGGGGAGCTGTTTTTT
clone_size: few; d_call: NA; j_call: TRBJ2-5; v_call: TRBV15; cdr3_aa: CATSRGGGETQYF; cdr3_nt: TGTGCCACCAGCAGAGGAGGCGGAGAGACCCAGTACTTC
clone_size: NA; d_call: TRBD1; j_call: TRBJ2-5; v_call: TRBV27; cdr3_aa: CASTPDRVRETQYF; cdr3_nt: TGTGCCAGCACCCCGGACAGGGTACGAGAGACCCAGTACTTC
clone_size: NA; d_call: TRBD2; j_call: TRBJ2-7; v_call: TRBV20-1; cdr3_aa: CSASPGLAGVEQYF; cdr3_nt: TGCAGTGCTAGCCCGGGACTAGCGGGAGTCGAGCAGTACTTC
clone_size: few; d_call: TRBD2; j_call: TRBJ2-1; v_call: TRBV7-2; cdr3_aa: CASSFTSVLNEQFF; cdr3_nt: TGTGCCAGCAGCTTTACTAGCGTCCTTAATGAGCAGTTCTTC
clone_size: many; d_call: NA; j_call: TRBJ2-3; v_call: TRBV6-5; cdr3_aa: CASSYSRQRKDTQYF; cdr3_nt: TGTGCCAGCAGTTACTCAAGGCAGCGGAAAGATACGCAGTATTTT
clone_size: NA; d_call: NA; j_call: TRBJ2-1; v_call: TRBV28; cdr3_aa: CASSLSGPSSYNEQFF; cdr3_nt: TGTGCCAGCAGTCTCAGCGGCCCAAGCTCCTACAATGAGCAGTTCTTC
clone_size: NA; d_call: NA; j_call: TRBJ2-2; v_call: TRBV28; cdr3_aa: CARKWNTGELFF; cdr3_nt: TGTGCCAGGAAATGGAACACCGGGGAGCTGTTTTTT
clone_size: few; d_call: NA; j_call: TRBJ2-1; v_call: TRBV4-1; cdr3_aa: CASSQGSEGEQFF; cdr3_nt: TGCGCCAGCAGCCAGGGATCTGAAGGTGAGCAGTTCTTC
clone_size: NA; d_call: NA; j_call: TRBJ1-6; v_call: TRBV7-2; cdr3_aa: CASTKTEGSSLRPLHF; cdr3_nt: TGTGCCAGCACCAAAACAGAAGGGAGTTCTCTCCGACCCCTCCACTTT
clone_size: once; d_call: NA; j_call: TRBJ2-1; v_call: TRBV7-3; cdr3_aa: CASSAIPGAYNEQFF; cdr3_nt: TGTGCCAGCAGCGCTATACCGGGGGCATACAATGAGCAGTTCTTC
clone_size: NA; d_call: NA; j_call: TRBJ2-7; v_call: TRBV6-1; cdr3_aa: CASSEIQVTYEQYF; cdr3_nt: TGTGCCAGCAGTGAAATACAGGTTACCTACGAGCAGTACTTC
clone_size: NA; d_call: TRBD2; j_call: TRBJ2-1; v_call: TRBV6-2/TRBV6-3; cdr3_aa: CASSYSLAGGSYNEQFF; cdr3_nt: TGTGCCAGCAGTTACTCGCTAGCGGGAGGCTCCTACAATGAGCAGTTCTTC
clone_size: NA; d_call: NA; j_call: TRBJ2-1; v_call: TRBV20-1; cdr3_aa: CIWDTPGEVGSYNEQFF; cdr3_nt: TGCATATGGGACACCCCAGGGGAAGTTGGCTCCTACAATGAGCAGTTCTTC
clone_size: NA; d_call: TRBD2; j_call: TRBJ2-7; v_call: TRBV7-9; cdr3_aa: CASSLAGLAVYEQYF; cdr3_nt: TGTGCCAGCAGCTTAGCCGGACTAGCGGTCTACGAGCAGTACTTC
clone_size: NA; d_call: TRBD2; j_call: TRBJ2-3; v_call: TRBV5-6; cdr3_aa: CASVGSGRWPDTQYF; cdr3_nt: TGTGCCAGCGTAGGCAGCGGGAGGTGGCCCGATACGCAGTATTTT
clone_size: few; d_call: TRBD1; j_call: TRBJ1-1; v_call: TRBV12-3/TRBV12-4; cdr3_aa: CASSLGTGRGAGLNTEAFF; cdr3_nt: TGTGCCAGCAGTCTTGGGACAGGGAGGGGCGCGGGACTGAACACTGAAGCTTTCTTT
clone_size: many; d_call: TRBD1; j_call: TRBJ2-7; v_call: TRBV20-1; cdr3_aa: CSARDPGRGHYEQYF; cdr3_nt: TGCAGTGCTAGAGATCCAGGAAGGGGGCACTACGAGCAGTACTTC
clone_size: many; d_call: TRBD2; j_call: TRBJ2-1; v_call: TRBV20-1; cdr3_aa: CSARDQAGRSYNEQFF; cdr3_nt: TGCAGTGCTAGAGATCAAGCGGGGCGCTCCTACAATGAGCAGTTCTTC
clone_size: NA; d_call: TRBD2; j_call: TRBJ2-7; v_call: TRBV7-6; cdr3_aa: CASSGAGVFEQYF; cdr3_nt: TGTGCCAGCAGCGGAGCGGGAGTTTTCGAGCAGTACTTC
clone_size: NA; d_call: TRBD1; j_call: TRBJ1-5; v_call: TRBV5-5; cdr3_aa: CASSHRGYYNQPQHF; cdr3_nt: TGTGCCAGCAGCCACAGGGGGTATTACAATCAGCCCCAGCATTTT
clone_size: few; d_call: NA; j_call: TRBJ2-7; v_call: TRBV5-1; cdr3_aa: CASSLDAGSEQYF; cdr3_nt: TGCGCCAGCAGCTTGGATGCGGGCTCGGAGCAGTACTTC
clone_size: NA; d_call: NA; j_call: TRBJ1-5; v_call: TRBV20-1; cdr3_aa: CSASYNQPQHF; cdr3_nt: TGCAGTGCTAGCTACAATCAGCCCCAGCATTTT
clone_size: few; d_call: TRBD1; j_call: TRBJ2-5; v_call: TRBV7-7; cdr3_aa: CASSSQGEDGETQYF; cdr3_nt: TGTGCTAGCAGCTCGCAGGGGGAAGATGGAGAGACCCAGTACTTC
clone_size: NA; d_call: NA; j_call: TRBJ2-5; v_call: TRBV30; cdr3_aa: CAWNSVRRGQETQYF; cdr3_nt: TGTGCCTGGAACTCGGTCAGGCGAGGCCAAGAGACCCAGTACTTC
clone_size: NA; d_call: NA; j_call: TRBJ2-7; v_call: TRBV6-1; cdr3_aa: CASSLTGGATRHEQYF; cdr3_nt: TGTGCCAGCAGTCTGACAGGAGGAGCCACCCGGCACGAGCAGTACTTC
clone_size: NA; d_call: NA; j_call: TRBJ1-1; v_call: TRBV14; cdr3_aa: CASSRGTYQEAFF; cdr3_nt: TGTGCCAGCAGCAGAGGGACCTACCAGGAAGCTTTCTTT
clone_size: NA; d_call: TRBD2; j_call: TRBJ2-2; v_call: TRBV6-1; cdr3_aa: CASSRPSSGPRLTGELFF; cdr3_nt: TGTGCCAGCAGCCGACCCTCTAGCGGCCCCCGGCTCACCGGGGAGCTGTTTTTT
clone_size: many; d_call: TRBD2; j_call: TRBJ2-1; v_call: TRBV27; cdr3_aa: CASSLPSGWSSYNEQFF; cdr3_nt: TGTGCCAGCAGTTTGCCTAGCGGGTGGAGCTCCTACAATGAGCAGTTCTTC
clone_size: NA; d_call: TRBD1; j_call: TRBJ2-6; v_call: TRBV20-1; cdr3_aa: CSVSWDRDYSGANVLTF; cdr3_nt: TGCAGTGTCAGTTGGGACAGGGACTACTCTGGGGCCAACGTCCTGACTTTC
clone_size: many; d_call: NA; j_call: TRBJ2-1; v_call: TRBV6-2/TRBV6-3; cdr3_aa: CASSYGPQKGSHEQFF; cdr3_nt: TGTGCCAGCAGTTATGGACCCCAAAAGGGAAGCCATGAGCAGTTCTTC
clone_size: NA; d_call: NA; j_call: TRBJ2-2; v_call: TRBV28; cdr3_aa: CASNPWRALNTGELFF; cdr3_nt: TGTGCCAGCAATCCCTGGAGGGCTCTGAACACCGGGGAGCTGTTTTTT
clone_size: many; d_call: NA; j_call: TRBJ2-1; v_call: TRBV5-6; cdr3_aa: CASSLGLGDEQFF; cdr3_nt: TGTGCCAGCAGCTTGGGGCTAGGGGATGAGCAGTTCTTC